Below, one T cell receptor beta chain is given with its context. A read error is likely, as this CDR3 ends without the conserved phenylalanine or tryptophan. Blood RNA came from unsorted whole blood; germline DNA was also extracted. Investigators obtained roughly 3.9 milliliters of peripheral blood ahead of surgery. This sample is drawn from a study of tumor-infiltrating lymphocytes in primary liver carcinoma. A constant-region primer served to make TCR beta cDNA from around 540 ng total RNA. The TCR beta library was amplified through three nested multiplex PCR rounds in a modified ARM-PCR procedure. Primers for the first two PCR rounds were TRBV1-TRBV30 forward primers and a C-beta reverse primer (roughly 10 cycles per round). Using its own MiXCR run on the multiplex PCR reads, TCRdb lists one record per CDR3 protein. The sample records fewer than 250,000 distinct CDR3 sequences, about 65% being singletons.

This CDR3 spans 14 amino acids. CDR1 SGHAT and CDR2 FQDESV come from the germline V gene (reference sequence). The chain has TRBV11-1 and TRBJ2-1; 7 bases fit TRBD1. The sequenced sample consisted of peripheral blood. The source is a woman aged 55-75 years with primary liver carcinoma and hepatitis B virus infection. As DNA, the CDR3 is TGTGCCGGCAGCTTAGTGACAGGGATCCATGAGCAGTTCTTA. The encoded protein is CAGSLVTGIHEQFL.